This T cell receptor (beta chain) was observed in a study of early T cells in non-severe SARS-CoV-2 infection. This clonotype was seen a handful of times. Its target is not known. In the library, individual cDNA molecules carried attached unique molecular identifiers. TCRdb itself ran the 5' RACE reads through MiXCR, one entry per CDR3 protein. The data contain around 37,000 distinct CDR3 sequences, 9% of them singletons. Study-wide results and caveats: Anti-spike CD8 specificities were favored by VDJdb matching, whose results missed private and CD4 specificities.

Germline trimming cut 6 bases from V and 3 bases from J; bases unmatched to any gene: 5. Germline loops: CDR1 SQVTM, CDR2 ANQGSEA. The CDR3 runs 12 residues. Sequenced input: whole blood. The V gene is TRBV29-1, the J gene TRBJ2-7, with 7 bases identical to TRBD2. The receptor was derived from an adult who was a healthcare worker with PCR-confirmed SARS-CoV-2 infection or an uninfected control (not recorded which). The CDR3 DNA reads TGCAGCGTAGCGGGATTCGGCTACGAGCAGTACTTC. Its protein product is CSVAGFGYEQYF.